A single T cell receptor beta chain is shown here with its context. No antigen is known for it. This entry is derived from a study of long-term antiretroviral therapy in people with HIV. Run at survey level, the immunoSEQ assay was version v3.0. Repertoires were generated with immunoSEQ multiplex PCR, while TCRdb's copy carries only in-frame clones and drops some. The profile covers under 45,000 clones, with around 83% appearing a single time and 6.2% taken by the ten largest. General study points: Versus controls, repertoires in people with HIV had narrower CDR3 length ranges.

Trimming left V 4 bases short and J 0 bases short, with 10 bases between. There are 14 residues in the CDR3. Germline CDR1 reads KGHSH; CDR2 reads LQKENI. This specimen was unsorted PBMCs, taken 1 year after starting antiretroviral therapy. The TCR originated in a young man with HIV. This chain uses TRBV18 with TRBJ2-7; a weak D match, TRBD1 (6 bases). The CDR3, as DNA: TGTGCCAGCTCACTTCGGGACAACTCCTACGAGCAGTACTTC. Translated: CASSLRDNSYEQYF. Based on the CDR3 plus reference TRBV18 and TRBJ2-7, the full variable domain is NAGVMQNPRHLVRRRGQEARLRCSPMKGHSHVYWYRQLPEEGLKFMVYLQKENIIDESGMPKERFSAEFPKEGPSILRIQQVVRGDSAAYFCASSLRDNSYEQYFGPGTRLTVT.